Below, one TCR beta chain is given with its context. These data belong to a study of blood T cell repertoires in COVID-19. Across the whole study: Whether acute or convalescent, the COVID-19 samples came from the United States, Italy and Spain.

CDR3 size: 21 residues. Germline loops: CDR1 MNHEY, CDR2 SVGEGT. V shed 4 bases and J 0 bases; nucleotides not matched to a gene: 19. This table comes from immunoSEQ multiplex PCR, and its TCRdb copy is limited to in-frame clones, with some not included. Among some 100,000 clones, roughly 89% were seen once, and the ten largest hold 5.2%. The rearrangement uses TRBV6-2 or TRBV6-3 and TRBJ2-2; TRBD2 matches at 8 bases. Sequenced: peripheral blood. The source is a woman older than 75 with active COVID-19. The CDR3 coding sequence is TGTGCCAGCAGTTCGGAGCGGGAGAGGTTTGGAGAAAACCCGAACACCGGGGAGCTGTTTTTT. Translating it yields CASSSERERFGENPNTGELFF.